This TCR beta chain was captured by sequencing in a study of shared clonotypes between healthy human individuals. This clone has just one count. The antigen remains unidentified. Profiled with immunoSEQ multiplex PCR; TCRdb holds only in-frame clones, not every one. The repertoire holds over 2,000,000 clones, roughly 93% seen once, with around 1.8% in the top ten. Overall study results and limits: Among the subsets, naive ones generally showed larger estimated richness than memory ones.

Naive-designated CD8 cells lacked CD45RO, were positively enriched for CCR7, and omitted terminally differentiated effector memory CD45RA+ cells. The trim removed 6 bases at V and 6 bases at J, leaving 8 bases unmatched. Germline assignment: CDR1 MNHEY and CDR2 SVGAGI. CDR3 length equals 15 residues. The specimen was naive CD8+ T cells from PBMCs. The rearrangement joins TRBV6-5 to TRBJ2-1, with TRBD2 matching over 10 bases. The TCR sequence derives from a man between 18 and 35 years old in good health. Some clones in this sample may be carry-over from other donors' samples. The CDR3 sequence: CASSVVLAGVNEQFF. The CDR3, as DNA: TGTGCCAGCAGCGTGGTCCTAGCGGGAGTCAATGAGCAGTTCTTC.